This passage covers 5 T cell receptor beta chains from one sample sequenced in a study of blood T cell repertoires in COVID-19. Assay used: immunoSEQ multiplex PCR; TCRdb lists only in-frame clones, some missing. The sample shows some 450,000 clones, about 90% of them seen only once. The sequencing input was peripheral blood. These receptors originate from a young man with COVID-19, enrolled during active disease.

The rearrangement uses TRBV5-6 and TRBJ2-3; TRBD2 agrees at 9 bases. The CDR3 extends over 16 amino acids. Germline trimming cut 5 bases from V and 4 bases from J; bases unmatched to any gene: 11. The germline CDR1 and CDR2 sequences are SGHDT and YYEEEE. CDR3 amino acids: CASRRRLAEFADTQYF. The CDR3 DNA reads TGTGCCAGCAGGAGACGACTAGCGGAGTTTGCAGATACGCAGTATTTT.

The rearrangement joins TRBV11-2 to TRBJ1-1; 8 bases align to TRBD1. The CDR3 loop spans 15 amino acids. CDR1 is SGHAT, CDR2 FQNNGV, per germline. With V trimmed by 1 base and J by 4 bases, 5 bases remained unmatched. The CDR3 protein is CASSLARGLTTEAFF. In DNA, the CDR3 is TGTGCCAGCAGCTTAGCCAGGGGGCTTACCACTGAAGCTTTCTTT.

This chain uses TRBV6-1 with TRBJ2-6; TRBD1 might be the D (7 bases). Germline V gene data show CDR1 as MNHNS and CDR2 as SASEGT. The CDR3 runs to 18 residues. The V gene lost 2 bases and the J gene lost 5 bases, with 19 bases spanning the gap. CDR3 in DNA: TGTGCCAGCAGTGAATACGGGGGCAGGGGGGCTCGGGCCAACGTCCTGACTTTC. It codes for CASSEYGGRGARANVLTF.

This chain connects TRBV5-5 to TRBJ2-7; D gene unclear. CDR3 length: 16 residues. V lost 0 bases and J 2 bases, leaving 15 bases between the germline ends. CDR1 is SGHKS, CDR2 YYEKEE, per germline (reference sequence). The CDR3: CASSLDYSTPPYEQYF. CDR3 bases: TGTGCCAGCAGCTTGGATTATAGCACACCACCCTACGAGCAGTACTTC.

This chain joins TRBV5-1 and TRBJ2-1; 12 bases align to TRBD2. The junction had 1 base not matched to a gene; V was cut back by 7 bases and J by 2 bases. Germline CDR1 reads SGHRS; CDR2 reads YFSETQ. The CDR3 is 14 amino acids. The CDR3 coding sequence is TGCGCCAGCCGGACTAGCGGGGCCTACAATGAGCAGTTCTTC. Protein: CASRTSGAYNEQFF.